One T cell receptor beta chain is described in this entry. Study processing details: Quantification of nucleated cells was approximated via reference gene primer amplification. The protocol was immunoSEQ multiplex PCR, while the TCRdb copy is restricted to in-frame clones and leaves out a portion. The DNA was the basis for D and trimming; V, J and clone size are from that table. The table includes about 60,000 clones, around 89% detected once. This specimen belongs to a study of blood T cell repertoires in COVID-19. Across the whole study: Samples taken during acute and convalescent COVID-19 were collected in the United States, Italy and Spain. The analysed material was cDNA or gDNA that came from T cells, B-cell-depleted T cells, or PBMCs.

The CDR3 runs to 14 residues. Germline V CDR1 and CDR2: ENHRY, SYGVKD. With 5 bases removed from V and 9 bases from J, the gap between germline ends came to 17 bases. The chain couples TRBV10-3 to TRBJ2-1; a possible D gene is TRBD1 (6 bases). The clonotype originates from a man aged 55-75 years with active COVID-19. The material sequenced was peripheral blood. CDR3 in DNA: TGTGCCATCAGTAGGGGACAACCGAGGCGTGAGCAGTTCTTC. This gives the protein CAISRGQPRREQFF.